The next 10 T cell receptor beta chains were all read from a single sample in a study of shared clonotypes between healthy human individuals. Sequencing was performed with immunoSEQ multiplex PCR; in TCRdb, only in-frame clones are kept and a portion is missing. The data hold 110,000 or so clones, with about 67% observed a single time. Sequences were obtained from memory CD8+ T cells sorted from blood. Subset given: CD45RO+ cells pooled with CCR7-negative TemRA cells. The receptors stem from a woman aged 25 to 39 in good health.

The genes are TRBV2 and TRBJ2-7; D call uncertain. The CDR3 is 13 amino acids. V was trimmed by 8 bases and J by 2 bases, leaving 13 bases between them. CDR1 is SNHLY and CDR2 is FYNNEI in the germline V gene. The CDR3 spells CASQSPVPYEQYF. As DNA, the CDR3 is TGTGCCAGCCAGAGCCCTGTCCCCTACGAGCAGTACTTC. The full variable domain, in which reference TRBV2 and TRBJ2-7 provide the parts outside the CDR3, is EPEVTQTPSHQVTQMGQEVILRCVPISNHLYFYWYRQILGQKVEFLVSFYNNEISEKSEIFDDQFSVERPDGSNFTLKIRSTKLEDSAMYFCASQSPVPYEQYFGPGTRLTVT.

This clone was observed a handful of times. The genes are TRBV5-1 and TRBJ2-7; 8 bases fit TRBD1. The CDR3 has 14 residues. Germline V gene data show CDR1 as SGHRS and CDR2 as YFSETQ. V was pared by 4 bases and J by 3 bases, with 6 bases of the junction left unmatched. The DNA for the CDR3 is TGCGCCAGCAGCGGTGGACAGGGCAACTACGAGCAGTACTTC. Translation gives CASSGGQGNYEQYF.

The chain is built from TRBV15 and TRBJ1-5; D perhaps matches TRBD1 (5 bases). V was pared by 0 bases and J by 7 bases, with 19 bases between. In germline, CDR1 is LNHNV, CDR2 YYDKDF (reference sequence). This CDR3 contains 17 residues. This CDR3 reads CATSRDHRPLGEQPQHF. CDR3 sequence (DNA): TGTGCCACCAGCAGAGATCACAGGCCTCTAGGGGAGCAGCCCCAGCATTTT.

This rearrangement joins TRBV4-2 to TRBJ2-3, with 7 bases identical to TRBD2. Germline CDR1 reads LGHNA; CDR2 reads YNFKEQ. CDR3 length: 17 amino acids. V shed 0 bases, J shed 3 bases, and the junction held 9 bases outside the gene matches. Here the CDR3 DNA reads TGTGCCAGCAGCCAAGAGAATGGAGGGGAGGGGACAGATACGCAGTATTTT. It is translated as CASSQENGGEGTDTQYF.

The rearrangement links TRBV29-1 to TRBJ1-2; TRBD1 matches 7 bases. Germline V gives CDR1 SQVTM, CDR2 ANQGSEA. Losses at the gene ends were 6 bases for V and 4 bases for J; bases not matched to a gene: 14. There are 15 residues in the CDR3. Here the CDR3 reads CSVEGAPGHIYGYTF. CDR3 nucleotides: TGCAGCGTGGAGGGGGCCCCGGGACATATCTATGGCTACACCTTC.

V gene TRBV4-1 combines with J gene TRBJ1-4, with a tentative D call TRBD1 (5 bases). V lost 1 base and J lost 4, with 10 bases in between. The CDR3 contains 15 residues. Germline V gene data show CDR1 as MGHRA and CDR2 as YSYEKL. The CDR3 sequence: CASSQVQGRNEKLFF. The CDR3 DNA reads TGCGCCAGCAGCCAAGTTCAGGGCCGTAATGAAAAACTGTTTTTT.

The chain has TRBV10-3 and TRBJ2-7; D gene uncertain. Germline CDR1 and CDR2: ENHRY and SYGVKD. Trimming removed 0 bases at V and 1 base at J, with 13 bases between. This CDR3 has 16 residues. The CDR3: CAISESCFCSSYEQYF. The CDR3 bases are TGTGCCATCAGTGAGTCTTGTTTTTGCAGTTCCTACGAGCAGTACTTC.

The chain uses TRBV11-2 and TRBJ2-7; TRBD2 is a possible D gene (7 bases). The CDR3 covers 13 residues. CDR1 and CDR2 from the germline V gene are SGHAT and FQNNGV. Between the trimmed V and J ends, which lost 4 bases and 6 bases, there was a span of 13 bases. The CDR3 here is CASSSLGGPEQYF. The CDR3 DNA reads as TGTGCCAGCAGCTCCCTGGGGGGGCCCGAGCAGTACTTC.

The rearrangement joins TRBV6-4 to TRBJ2-6; no firm D call. Germline-derived CDR1 and CDR2 are MRHNA and SNTAGT. V lost 0 bases to trimming and J lost 0 bases, with 6 bases between them. This CDR3 region has 16 residues. The chain's CDR3 is CASSDSEYSGANVLTF. CDR3 in DNA: TGTGCCAGCAGTGACTCTGAGTACTCTGGGGCCAACGTCCTGACTTTC.

This chain connects TRBV7-3 to TRBJ2-6, with D unclear. The CDR3 loop spans 16 amino acids. Trimming stripped 1 base from V and 4 bases from J, with 11 bases between. CDR1 is SGHTA, CDR2 FQGTGA, per germline. CDR3 sequence reads: CASSLNGDPGANVLTF. CDR3 sequence (DNA): TGTGCCAGCAGCTTAAATGGGGATCCAGGGGCCAACGTCCTGACTTTC.